This T cell receptor (beta chain) was identified during a study of OX40 agonist ivuxolimab in advanced cancers. A note on the overall study: The costimulatory receptor OX40 (CD134) was targeted by ivuxolimab, a fully human IgG2 agonistic monoclonal antibody. Intravenous ivuxolimab was administered to patients every 2 weeks at six dose levels: 0.01, 0.1, 0.3, 1.5, 3 and 10 mg/kg. Among the roughly 50 dose-escalation patients, 19 had hepatocellular carcinoma, about 15 melanoma, 9 renal cell carcinoma and 9 head and neck cancer. A male proportion of nearly 85% and a mean age of roughly 58 years, ranging from 23 to 79, were recorded for the dose-escalation cohort. Patients were allowed to have had prior anti-PD-1, anti-PD-L1 or anti-CTLA-4 therapy, and 40% to 45% of the dose-escalation patients had been treated with checkpoint inhibitors. Partial responses occurred in three dose-escalation patients: two with cutaneous melanoma and one with hepatocellular carcinoma. The point of sequencing TCRbeta in the periphery was to test whether ivuxolimab changed TCR sequence diversity and drove clonal T-cell expansion. The paper reports the monotherapy dose-escalation portion (N ≈ 50 patients) of the phase I ivuxolimab trial. The study at large found these results: At doses of 0.1 to 3.0 mg/kg, clonal expansion of both CD4+ and CD8+ T cells in blood was seen between baseline and week 6. The antigen specificity of the peripheral T cells that underwent clonal expansion was not determined. In the 0.1-3.0 mg/kg groups, partial responders were among the patients with the lowest normalized peripheral clonal expansion, particularly in CD8+ T cells. Low levels of normalized T-cell clonal expansion were also seen in some patients who did not respond. On average, CD8+ T cells showed more expanded clones than CD4+ T cells after ivuxolimab.

Trimming costs V 8 bases and J 0 bases, and their ends lie 13 bases apart. Based on the germline V gene (reference sequence), the CDR1 and CDR2 sequences are LNHDA and SQIVND. Taken from cysteine to phenylalanine, the CDR3 has 14 residues. The sequence is cut down to CDR3 DNA, 42 bases in frame from base 1. Concerning this clone itself: Its recognized antigen is unknown. The record has no base qualities; no much larger clone is one base away.

Genomic DNA was isolated from the sorted cells so that the TCRbeta CDR3 region could be sequenced. The immunoSEQ Assay was used to sequence the TCRbeta CDR3 regions. The source is immuneACCESS, and TCRdb retained only in-frame sequences with V and J called. Part of the clones is not carried over; for the studies checked, unresolved V genes explain less than half of this, and the remainder is unexplained. The sample includes under 70,000 clones, with around 89% observed a single time. The ten largest clones represent around 1.4% of the sample. The trial excluded patients who had a history of autoimmune disease or were on systemic immunosuppression. Peripheral blood for TCR sequencing was drawn from every dose cohort at baseline, at cycle 4 day 1 and at cycle 7 day 1. Samples came from an open-label, multicenter, first-in-human phase I dose-escalation trial of ivuxolimab. The trial enrolled adults with locally advanced or metastatic head and neck squamous cell, hepatocellular, melanoma or renal cell carcinoma. Before TCR sequencing, CD4+ T cells and CD8+ T cells from peripheral blood were sorted into separate populations.

The rearranged chain carries TRBV19 and TRBJ1-1; a tentative D match to TRBD1 spans 5 bases. This clonotype was sampled from an adult with an advanced solid tumor such as melanoma, head and neck, liver or kidney cancer. The sample in question was CD4+ or CD8+ T cells sorted from blood, obtained in a trial of the OX40 agonist ivuxolimab. The DNA sequence reads TGTGCCAGTGCGGGGACGGAGATGAACACTGAAGCTTTCTTT. It is translated as CASAGTEMNTEAFF.